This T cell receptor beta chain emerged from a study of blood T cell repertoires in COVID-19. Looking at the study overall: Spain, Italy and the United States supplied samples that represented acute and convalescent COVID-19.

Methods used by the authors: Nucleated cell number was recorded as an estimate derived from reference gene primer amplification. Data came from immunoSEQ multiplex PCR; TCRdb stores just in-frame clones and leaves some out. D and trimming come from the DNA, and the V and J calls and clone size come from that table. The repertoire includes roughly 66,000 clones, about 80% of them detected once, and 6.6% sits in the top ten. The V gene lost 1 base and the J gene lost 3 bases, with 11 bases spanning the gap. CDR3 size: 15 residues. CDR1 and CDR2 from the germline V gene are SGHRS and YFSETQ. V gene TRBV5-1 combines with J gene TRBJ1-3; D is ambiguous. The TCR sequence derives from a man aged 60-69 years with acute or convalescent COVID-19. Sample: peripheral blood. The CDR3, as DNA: TGCGCCAGCAGCTTGTCAGGTAGCGGTGGAAACACCATATATTTT. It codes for CASSLSGSGGNTIYF.